This T cell receptor (beta chain) was captured in a study of beta chain features in type 1 diabetes. At the level of the study: The samples had approximately 110 million sorted cells examined in all. Study-wide results and limits: People with Type 1 diabetes carried modestly yet significantly shorter TCRB CDR3s in all four CD4+ subsets.

Concerning this clone: What it binds is not known.

The authors reverse transcribed all of the isolated RNA, so sequencing captured expressed TCRB transcripts. The method was immunoSEQ multiplex PCR; TCRdb's version includes in-frame clones alone and lacks a portion of them. Found here are about 360,000 clones, over 9.5% of them singletons; the top ten hold roughly 0.017%. Each of the CD4+ naive, central memory, regulatory and stem cell-like memory populations was sorted via CD45RO/CCR7/CD25/CD127/CD95/CD27. In all sorted populations, purity surpassed 98%. The CDR3 runs 17 residues. From germline, CDR1 is ENHRY and CDR2 SYGVKD. Trimming removed 0 bases at V and 2 bases at J, with 14 bases between.

Sequenced sample: naive CD4+ T cells from blood. The V gene is TRBV10-3, the J gene TRBJ1-5, with D possibly matching TRBD1 (6 bases). The sequence was obtained from a man aged 18 to 35 in good health. This chain's CDR3 is CAISESVRGRGNQPQHF. The CDR3 DNA sequence: TGTGCCATCAGTGAGTCGGTAAGGGGGAGAGGCAATCAGCCCCAGCATTTT.